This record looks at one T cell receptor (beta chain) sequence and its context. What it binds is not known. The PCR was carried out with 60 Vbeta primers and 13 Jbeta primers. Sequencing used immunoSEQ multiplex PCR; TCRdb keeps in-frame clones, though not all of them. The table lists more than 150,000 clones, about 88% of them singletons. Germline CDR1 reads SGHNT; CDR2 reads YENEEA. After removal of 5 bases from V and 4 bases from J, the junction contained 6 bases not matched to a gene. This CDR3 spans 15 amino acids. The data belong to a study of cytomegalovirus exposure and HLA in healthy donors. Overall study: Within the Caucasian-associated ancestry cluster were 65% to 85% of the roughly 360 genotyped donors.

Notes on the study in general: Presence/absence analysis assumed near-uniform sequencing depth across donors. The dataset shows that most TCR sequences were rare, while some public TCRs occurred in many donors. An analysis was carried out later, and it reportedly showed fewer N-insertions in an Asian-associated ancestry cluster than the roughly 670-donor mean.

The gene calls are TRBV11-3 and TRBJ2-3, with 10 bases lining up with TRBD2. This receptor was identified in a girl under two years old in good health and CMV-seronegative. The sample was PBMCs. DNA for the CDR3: TGTGCCAGCAGCCGAACGGGACTAGCGTCAGATACGCAGTATTTT. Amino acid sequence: CASSRTGLASDTQYF.